Detailed here is one TCR beta chain. Its target is unknown. V dropped 1 base and J dropped 5; count of bases not matched to a gene: 15. The CDR3 length is 17 residues. Germline CDR1 reads DFQATT; CDR2 reads SNEGSKA (reference sequence). Total RNA extracted from each sample amounted to at least 5 micrograms. PCR was performed a second time for roughly 7 to 11 cycles using a sample-barcoded 5' primer and a J-beta primer mix. A template-switch adaptor with 12 random nucleotides tagged each cDNA molecule. TCRdb independently ran MiXCR on the 5' RACE reads; one entry per CDR3 protein. The sample shows hundreds of thousands of distinct CDR3 sequences, more than 40% of them seen only once. This entry belongs to a study of blood T cells in healthy people across ages. Broader study findings: Roughly linear declines in TCR beta diversity per million T cells occurred with age. Observed TCR beta diversity showed a strong correlation with the percentage of naive T cells as measured by flow cytometry.

This clonotype was sampled from a woman aged 60-75 years in good health. The sequenced sample was blood. J is TRBJ2-5 and V is TRBV20-1, with TRBD2 matching 8 bases. Written as DNA, the CDR3 is TGCAGTGCTAGAGCGAAACATTCGGGAGGGCCAACGGAGACCCAGTACTTC. As protein: CSARAKHSGGPTETQYF.